The 12 T cell receptor beta chains below all came from one sample that was sequenced in a study of response to subunit inactivated influenza vaccine. TCRdb reanalysed the RT-PCR reads using MiXCR and keeps one entry per CDR3 protein. The sample has around 790,000 distinct CDR3 sequences, about 20% seen once. Sequencing used PBMCs from blood, obtained approximately 5 days after vaccination. The receptors come from a man aged 50 to 59 who received an inactivated influenza vaccine.

This chain uses TRBV7-7 with TRBJ2-1; TRBD2 matches 8 bases. Germline V CDR1 and CDR2: SSHAT, FNYEAQ (reference sequence). The CDR3 runs 19 residues. Trimming took 1 base from V and 0 from J; bases not matched to a gene: 11. The CDR3 region is CASSLEVAGREDSYNEQFF. Here the CDR3 DNA reads TGTGCCAGCAGCTTAGAGGTGGCGGGGCGGGAGGACTCCTACAATGAGCAGTTCTTC.

The J gene is TRBJ2-6, the V gene TRBV9; D uncertain. Germline V gene lookup returns CDR1 SGDLS and CDR2 YYNGEE. V lost 1 base and J 0 bases, leaving 5 bases between the germline ends. This CDR3 comprises 15 residues. Written as DNA, the CDR3 is TGTGCCAGCAGCGTACAGCCCTCTGGGGCCAACGTCCTGACTTTC. Encoded protein: CASSVQPSGANVLTF.

This clonotype was seen a few times. This chain joins TRBV7-9 and TRBJ2-7; 9 bases are shared with TRBD2. There are 16 residues in the CDR3. Losses at the gene ends were 4 bases for V and 3 bases for J; bases not matched to a gene: 10. Per the germline V gene, CDR1 is SEHNR and CDR2 is FQNEAQ (reference sequence). CDR3 loop: CASSSVAGGRNYEQYF. CDR3 sequence (DNA): TGTGCCAGCAGCTCAGTTGCGGGAGGGAGGAACTACGAGCAGTACTTC.

This clonotype has a handful of counts. The rearrangement joins TRBV12-3 or TRBV12-4 to TRBJ2-1; 10 bases line up with TRBD1. The J segment lost 4 bases and the V segment lost 7 bases, leaving 4 bases of the junction unmatched. The CDR3 contains 14 residues. The CDR3: CASNRQGAYNEQFF. CDR3 nucleotide sequence: TGTGCCAGCAACCGACAGGGGGCGTACAATGAGCAGTTCTTC.

V gene TRBV15 combines with J gene TRBJ2-1; tentatively, D is TRBD1 or TRBD2 (5 bases each). This CDR3 comprises 17 residues. The V gene's germline CDR1 is LNHNV and CDR2 YYDKDF (reference sequence). V was shortened by 1 base and J by 7 bases, with 20 bases between the two germline ends. CDR3 in DNA: TGTGCCACCAGCAGAGGGCAAACCGGGACCGCCGGGAATGAGCAGTTCTTC. It encodes CATSRGQTGTAGNEQFF.

The chain is built from TRBV7-9 and TRBJ1-2; no clear D. This CDR3 spans 15 amino acids. The V and J ends lost 5 bases and 6 bases respectively, with 19 bases between them. Germline V gene sequence: CDR1 SEHNR, CDR2 FQNEAQ (reference sequence). The CDR3 region has the DNA TGTGCCAGCAGCCCGGTGTCAGGCGGATTGGATGGCTACACCTTC. This sequence encodes CASSPVSGGLDGYTF.

The chain is built from TRBV7-2 and TRBJ1-1; TRBD1 agrees at 9 bases. The trim removed 6 bases at V and 7 bases at J, leaving 9 bases unmatched. The CDR3 is 14 amino acids. CDR1 is SGHTA and CDR2 is FQGNSA in the germline V gene. The CDR3 region has the DNA TGTGCCAGCAGATCTACAGGGGGCTCGGTTGAAGCTTTCTTT. Translating it yields CASRSTGGSVEAFF.

The chain is built from TRBV20-1 and TRBJ1-5; D is ambiguous. V was shortened by 3 bases and J by 3 bases, with 12 bases between the two germline ends. The germline gives CDR1 DFQATT, CDR2 SNEGSKA (reference sequence). This CDR3 region has 14 residues. CDR3 in amino acids: CSASSGRPNQPQHF. The CDR3 DNA reads TGCAGTGCTAGCTCCGGACGGCCCAATCAGCCCCAGCATTTT.

The chain has TRBV27 and TRBJ2-2; the match to TRBD1 covers 9 bases. The CDR3 has 14 amino acids. The germline gives CDR1 MNHEY, CDR2 SMNVEV (reference sequence). Trimming took 7 bases from V and 7 from J; bases not matched to a gene: 7. CDR3 nucleotide sequence: TGTGCCAGCACCCCCGGGACAGGGTTCGGGGAGCTGTTTTTT. This translates into CASTPGTGFGELFF.

There are a few counts of this clonotype. The rearrangement uses TRBV9 and TRBJ2-3; 7 bases line up with TRBD2. CDR1 is SGDLS and CDR2 is YYNGEE in the germline V gene. The junction had 4 bases not matched to a gene; V was cut back by 0 bases and J by 3 bases. This CDR3 is built from 15 residues. This CDR3 is CASSVEAGRTDTQYF. Written as DNA, the CDR3 is TGTGCCAGCAGCGTAGAAGCGGGGAGAACAGATACGCAGTATTTT. The full variable domain, in which reference TRBV9 and TRBJ2-3 provide the parts outside the CDR3, is DSGVTQTPKHLITATGQRVTLRCSPRSGDLSVYWYQQSLDQGLQFLIQYYNGEERAKGNILERFSAQQFPDLHSELNLSSLELGDSALYFCASSVEAGRTDTQYFGPGTRLTVL.

This clonotype was seen a handful of times. The chain links TRBV20-1 to TRBJ1-2, with 12 bases matching TRBD1. This CDR3 has 16 residues. V shed 5 bases and J 8 bases; nucleotides not matched to a gene: 15. Per germline, CDR1 DFQATT and CDR2 SNEGSKA (reference sequence). For the CDR3, the DNA is TGCAGTGCTGTCGGGACAGGGGGCAGTCTTTCTTGGGGCTACACCTTC. Protein: CSAVGTGGSLSWGYTF.

The chain has TRBV6-9 and TRBJ2-3; 14 bases are a match to TRBD2. The CDR3 runs to 21 residues. Looked up from germline, CDR1 is MNHGY and CDR2 is SVAAGI. J lost 1 base, V lost 3 bases, and 15 bases had no gene match. The CDR3 coding sequence is TGTGCCAGCAGTTACTCTTCGACCGGGACTAGCGGGGGCAGAGGCACAGATACGCAGTATTTT. Translated: CASSYSSTGTSGGRGTDTQYF.